The rows below give T cell receptor beta chains drawn from one sample of a study of cytotoxic CD8 clonotypes in ibrutinib-treated CLL. Clones were read by immunoSEQ multiplex PCR, and TCRdb kept only the in-frame ones, dropping some. The sample consists of 130,000 or so clones, approximately 80% of them appearing once. The source material was PBMCs, sampled after 24 months of ibrutinib treatment. These TCRs come from a human donor with chronic lymphocytic leukemia. Both conserved end residues are part of each CDR3. Each record gives: clone size, V gene, J gene, D gene, CDR3 protein, CDR3 DNA. D genes are given only for firm matches. Clone size, where shown, is once, few, many, or a class for clones that have expanded.

NA,TRBV5-4,TRBJ1-2,NA,CASSNGGDAYGYTF,TGTGCCAGCAGCAATGGAGGGGACGCCTATGGCTACACCTTC
NA,TRBV7-2,TRBJ2-5,TRBD1,CASSVGNRGGETQYF,TGTGCCAGCAGCGTAGGGAACAGGGGTGGGGAGACCCAGTACTTC
NA,TRBV19,TRBJ2-1,TRBD1,CASRETGTGNNEQFF,TGTGCCAGTAGAGAGACCGGGACAGGGAACAATGAGCAGTTCTTC
NA,TRBV7-2,TRBJ2-5,TRBD1,CASSRDRGETQYF,TGTGCCAGCAGCCGAGACAGGGGAGAGACCCAGTACTTC
NA,TRBV10-3,TRBJ1-6,NA,CAISSGLSPLHF,TGTGCCATCAGCTCGGGTCTTTCACCCCTCCACTTT
NA,TRBV6-6,TRBJ2-7,TRBD1,CASSYLRQGIKYEQYF,TGTGCCAGCAGTTACTTACGACAGGGGATTAAGTACGAGCAGTACTTC
few,TRBV7-9,TRBJ1-2,TRBD1,CASSSASQGIRGYTF,TGTGCCAGCAGCTCTGCATCACAGGGGATCAGAGGCTACACCTTC
NA,TRBV28,TRBJ1-1,NA,CASSLLLGNTEAFF,TGTGCCAGCAGTTTACTTTTAGGGAACACTGAAGCTTTCTTT
NA,TRBV7-6,TRBJ2-5,TRBD1,CASSSTGGEETQYF,TGTGCCAGCAGCTCGACAGGGGGGGAAGAGACCCAGTACTTC
NA,TRBV6-6,TRBJ2-7,NA,CASSIRRGLSYEQYF,TGTGCCAGCTCAATCAGGCGGGGCCTATCCTACGAGCAGTACTTC
once,TRBV27,TRBJ2-2,NA,CASSLFGGNTGELFF,TGTGCCAGCAGTTTATTCGGGGGGAACACCGGGGAGCTGTTTTTT